This T cell receptor (beta chain) was recorded in a study of response to subunit inactivated influenza vaccine (dated by TCRdb to between 2017 and 2018). Regarding the research as a whole: Deep quantitative profiling of the T cell receptor repertoire was used in the study to follow responses to a trivalent subunit inactivated influenza vaccine. What the work shows at the level of the full study, not this receptor alone: It was suggested by the authors that each seasonal influenza vaccination may recruit only a limited number of new T cells.

Receptors were amplified or captured by RT-PCR. The sequencing machine was an Illumina HiSeq 2500. TCRdb took the public reads, trimmed them with fastp at Q25, ran MiXCR for clone calling and kept in-frame beta chains. A single entry per CDR3 protein holds the most common genes and DNA from its merged rows. This sample gives 530,000 or so distinct CDR3 sequences in total; around 15% of them show up just once. Approximately 10% of the sample comes from the top ten. As to this clonotype: Its antigen is still unknown. It has no much larger one-base neighbor in the sample; base qualities were not kept.

V was cut back by 0 bases and J by 5 bases, leaving a gap of 9 bases between them. The germline V gene sets CDR1 to MNHNS and CDR2 to SASEGT. The CDR3 runs 14 residues from the cysteine to the phenylalanine. Only the CDR3 part of the read is kept: 42 bases, read in frame from the first base. The sequence derives from a man in his forties or fifties who received an inactivated influenza vaccine. Donor details come from another sample of the same person, matched by shared clones. The chain was built from TRBV6-1 and TRBJ2-3; the D gene is perhaps TRBD2, from 7 matching bases. This material consisted of PBMCs from blood, taken 11 to 12 days after vaccination. The nucleotide sequence is TGTGCCAGCAGTGAAGCGGGGGGGCTAGATACGCAGTATTTT. It translates to CASSEAGGLDTQYF.